This TCR beta chain was recorded in a study of shared clonotypes between healthy human individuals. About the research overall: Two women and three men aged 18 to 49 served as donors.

Germline loops: CDR1 SGHNT, CDR2 YYREEE (reference sequence). Between the trimmed V and J ends, which lost 0 bases and 0 bases, there was a span of 13 bases. The CDR3 is made up of 16 amino acids. Findings and limits, study-wide: With four donors compared, 4% to 5% of naive CD4 clonotypes were shared. What rarefaction showed was incomplete sorted-subset sequencing despite large depth. Generation probability values for non-shared clonotypes were lower than those for clonotypes shared by all four donors.

In the naive CD8 group, cells lacked CD45RO and were positively selected for CCR7, so terminally differentiated effector memory CD45RA+ cells were left out. Points on this clone: What it binds is not known.

Some clones are missing from TCRdb's copy, which holds only in-frame ones; the method was immunoSEQ multiplex PCR. The sample lists hundreds of thousands of clones, roughly 98% seen once, with 0.3% in the top ten. The V call is TRBV5-4, the J call TRBJ2-7; the D is unclear. The source of this sequence is a man aged 25 to 40 in good health. Sequenced sample: naive CD8+ T cells sorted from blood. DNA of the CDR3: TGTGCCAGCAGCTTGGGGGCCCCAGGCCCCTCCTACGAGCAGTACTTC. Its translation: CASSLGAPGPSYEQYF.